This T cell receptor (beta chain) was documented in a study of blood T cell repertoires in COVID-19. Study in general: Acute-phase and convalescent COVID-19 samples originated in the United States, Italy and Spain. PBMCs, B-cell-depleted T cells, or T cells provided the cDNA or gDNA that made up the material.

Deletions cut 2 bases from V and 2 bases from J, with 16 bases between. Germline V gene sequence: CDR1 SGHTA, CDR2 FQGTGA. CDR3 length equals 16 residues. Authors' analysis steps: Estimation of nucleated cell counts was performed using reference gene primer amplification. TCRdb's copy holds only in-frame clones and misses some; the assay was immunoSEQ multiplex PCR. V and J calls and clone size are as listed in that table; D and trimming were resolved from the DNA. The data hold about 50,000 clones, with roughly 90% observed a single time. This TCR came from a human donor in a cohort sampled during active COVID-19. The specimen sequenced was peripheral blood. V is TRBV7-3 and J is TRBJ2-7; D unclear. As DNA, the CDR3 is TGTGCCAGCAGCTTAGAATCCAGGAAGACAACCTACGAGCAGTACGTC. Residues: CASSLESRKTTYEQYV.